This TCR beta chain was captured by sequencing in a study of Graves' ophthalmopathy and Graves' hyperthyroidism. Study-level findings and limits: For separating ophthalmopathy from stable hyperthyroidism, a 13-signature model gave approximately 90% sensitivity and about 80% specificity. Most expanded clonotypes from thyroid (those above 0.001 frequency) were also found in blood.

Using RNA transcripts, the TCR beta CDR3 regions were amplified. A first-round RT-PCR used HTBI primers, followed by a second-round multiplex PCR. MiXCR, applied by TCRdb to the multiplex PCR reads, yields one record per CDR3 protein. The sample records about 1.2 million distinct CDR3 sequences, around a third being singletons. Hyperthyroidism patients, aged 18 to 65, were newly diagnosed, under 2 months' duration. The sample holds many counts of this clonotype. Its specificity is not known. The sample consisted of peripheral blood or thyroid tissue (not recorded which). The sequence was obtained from an adult man with Graves' hyperthyroidism.

The CDR3 region has the DNA TGCAGTGCTAGTCACGCAGGGATCTCTGGGGCCAACGTCCTGACTTTC. This encodes CSASHAGISGANVLTF. The genes are TRBV20-1 and TRBJ2-6; possible D gene TRBD1, 5 bases. The germline V and J ends were trimmed by 3 bases and 0 bases, with 12 bases remaining between them. Germline V gene sequence: CDR1 DFQATT, CDR2 SNEGSKA (reference sequence). The CDR3 spans 16 residues.